The 26 T cell receptor beta chains listed next were all sequenced from one sample in a study of naive and memory T cell subsets (dated by TCRdb to 2015 to 2018). Libraries were prepared through UMI-ligation and nested PCR. Instrument used: Illumina MiSeq. An equimolar mix of two oligonucleotides covering both TRBC1 and TRBC2 was used as the beta constant-region primer. The public reads were run again by TCRdb, first through fastp at Q25 and then through MiXCR, and only productive beta chains were kept. CDR3 protein sequences are deduplicated, and each keeps its most common genes and DNA. This sample gives roughly 140,000 distinct CDR3 sequences in total; over 15% of them show up just once. Clones ranked in the top ten supply about 0.13% of the sample. The source material was naive CD4+ T cells from blood. The cell subset or site label here, explained by the study, means: naive T cells, CD45RA high CD27+. These receptor sequences come from a human donor in good health.

This clonotype showed up just a few times. The CDR3 nucleotides read TGTGCCAGCAGCCAAGTCGGGCAGAGCTCTGGAAACACCATATATTTT. Protein: CASSQVGQSSGNTIYF. The V gene is TRBV4-2, the J gene TRBJ1-3; unclear D gene. The CDR3 has 16 amino acids. Germline-derived CDR1 and CDR2 are LGHNA and YNFKEQ. Trimming removed 1 base at V and 0 bases at J, with 10 bases between.

In its sample, this clonotype was seen a few times. This chain links TRBV6-2 or TRBV6-3 with TRBJ2-6, with D perhaps TRBD2 (6 bases). The CDR3 sequence is 19 residues long. Per the germline V gene, CDR1 is MNHEY and CDR2 is SVGEGT. V lost 4 bases and J lost 1, with 20 bases in between. CDR3 DNA: TGTGCCAGCAGTTCTCGGGGAGGTGTTCTGCGGTCTGGGGCCAACGTCCTGACTTTC. It yields the protein CASSSRGGVLRSGANVLTF.

The chain combines TRBV5-6 with TRBJ1-4, with D possibly TRBD1 on 5 matching bases. The V gene's germline CDR1 is SGHDT and CDR2 YYEEEE. CDR3 length: 13 amino acids. Trimming left V 0 bases short and J 11 bases short, with 11 bases between. In nucleotides, the CDR3 is TGTGCCAGCAGCTTGGGACAGCCCGACAAACTGTTTTTT. The encoded protein is CASSLGQPDKLFF.

J is TRBJ2-3 and V is TRBV5-1; 11 bases are a match to TRBD2. Germline CDR1 is SGHRS and CDR2 is YFSETQ. V was pared by 3 bases and J by 5 bases, with 2 bases of the junction left unmatched. The CDR3 extends over 14 amino acids. The CDR3 DNA is TGCGCCAGCAGCTGGGGGACTAGCGGAGATACGCAGTATTTT. Protein product: CASSWGTSGDTQYF.

J is TRBJ2-3 and V is TRBV2; maybe TRBD2 (5 bases). The CDR3 is 15 amino acids. Trimming pared 5 bases from V and 4 bases from J, leaving 16 bases between. Germline V gene lookup returns CDR1 SNHLY and CDR2 FYNNEI. CDR3 nucleotide sequence: TGTGCCAGCAGTCCCACTAGGCCTGGGTCAGATACGCAGTATTTT. The encoded protein is CASSPTRPGSDTQYF.

The V and J genes are TRBV25-1 and TRBJ1-1, with D perhaps TRBD1 (6 bases). V lost 4 bases, J lost 3 bases, and 15 bases lay in between. Per the germline V gene, CDR1 is MGHDK and CDR2 is SYGVNS. CDR3 length equals 15 residues. The CDR3 sequence: CASSGGRREYTEAFF. Written as DNA, the CDR3 is TGTGCCAGCAGTGGGGGGCGCCGGGAATACACTGAAGCTTTCTTT.

The V and J genes are TRBV28 and TRBJ2-2, with 9 bases identical to TRBD1. The CDR3 length is 15 residues. The ends lost 6 bases at V and 5 bases at J; junction bases unmatched: 7. Germline CDR1 is MDHEN and CDR2 is SYDVKM. CDR3 coding DNA: TGTGCCAGCAGGAGCGGACAGGGGAGGACCGGGGAGCTGTTTTTT. It specifies CASRSGQGRTGELFF.

The chain has TRBV6-2 or TRBV6-3 and TRBJ2-1; D is perhaps TRBD1 or TRBD2 (5 bases each). Trimming pared 0 bases from V and 3 bases from J, leaving 9 bases between. Germline values: CDR1 MNHEY, CDR2 SVGEGT. The CDR3 totals 15 residues. This CDR3 reads CASSYSGTVYNEQFF. The CDR3 coding sequence is TGTGCCAGCAGTTACTCTGGGACGGTCTACAATGAGCAGTTCTTC.

V usage is TRBV9 and J usage is TRBJ1-1; D not resolved. The germline V and J ends were trimmed by 4 bases and 8 bases, with 21 bases remaining between them. The CDR3 is 15 amino acids. Germline loops: CDR1 SGDLS, CDR2 YYNGEE. The CDR3 spells CASSPRTVPAPEAFF. The CDR3 DNA is TGTGCCAGCAGCCCCAGGACGGTTCCCGCCCCCGAAGCTTTCTTT.

This clonotype was observed many times. The chain joins TRBV12-3 or TRBV12-4 to TRBJ2-7; possible D gene TRBD2, 5 bases. The CDR3 totals 14 residues. With 4 bases removed from V and 7 bases from J, the gap between germline ends came to 17 bases. For the CDR3, the DNA is TGTGCCAGCAGTTCGGGGTGGCGGACGGGGGAGCAGTACTTC. Its translation is CASSSGWRTGEQYF.

This clonotype was picked up a small number of times. This rearrangement joins TRBV6-2 or TRBV6-3 to TRBJ1-1; D ambiguous. The germline CDR1 and CDR2 sequences are MNHEY and SVGEGT. With 2 bases removed from V and 0 bases from J, the gap between germline ends came to 13 bases. The CDR3 contains 16 residues. CDR3 nucleotides: TGTGCCAGCAGTTACCCCCTGGTCTTCATGAACACTGAAGCTTTCTTT. This codes for CASSYPLVFMNTEAFF.

This clonotype was counted a single time. The chain employs TRBV9 and TRBJ2-7, with 7 bases identical to TRBD1. The V and J ends lost 4 bases and 4 bases, in that order; junction bases with no gene match: 14. The CDR3 length is 16 residues. Germline CDR1 is SGDLS and CDR2 is YYNGEE. The CDR3 bases are TGTGCCAGCAGCCTAAACCCCGGGACAGATGTTTACGAGCAGTACTTC. Translated, it gives CASSLNPGTDVYEQYF.

This chain links TRBV28 with TRBJ2-7, with D perhaps TRBD1 (6 bases). This CDR3 is built from 15 residues. Germline lookup yields CDR1 MDHEN and CDR2 SYDVKM. The V gene lost 3 bases and the J gene lost 3 bases, with 15 bases spanning the gap. The CDR3 loop is CASSFADRLGYEQYF. The DNA of the CDR3 is TGTGCCAGCAGTTTTGCTGACAGGTTGGGCTACGAGCAGTACTTC.

This clonotype has more than one count but fewer than ten. V usage is TRBV28 and J usage is TRBJ2-7; D not certain. Trimming removed 6 bases at V and 0 bases at J, with 15 bases between. CDR1 is MDHEN, CDR2 SYDVKM, per germline. The CDR3 contains 15 residues. CDR3: CASRDFFQSSYEQYF. CDR3 coding DNA: TGTGCCAGCAGAGACTTTTTTCAGAGCTCCTACGAGCAGTACTTC.

The table lists this clonotype with a few counts. This sequence joins TRBV12-5 and TRBJ2-5; possibly TRBD2 for D (7 bases). Germline V gene lookup returns CDR1 LGHNT and CDR2 FRNRAP. The CDR3 extends over 14 amino acids. The V end lost 2 bases, the J end lost 6 bases, and 13 bases lay between the germline ends. The CDR3 loop reads CASGLSGTIKTQYF. The CDR3 nucleotides read TGTGCTAGTGGTTTGAGCGGGACAATAAAGACCCAGTACTTC.

This chain uses TRBV28 with TRBJ2-1; 7 bases are a match to TRBD2. J was trimmed by 1 base and V by 6 bases; bases with no gene match: 12. Germline assignment: CDR1 MDHEN and CDR2 SYDVKM. CDR3 length: 17 residues. CDR3 DNA: TGTGCCAGCAGAACCCGTGCTAGCGGAGCTTCCTACAATGAGCAGTTCTTC. Translating gives CASRTRASGASYNEQFF. Filled out from reference TRBV28 and TRBJ2-1, the complete variable domain reads DVKVTQSSRYLVKRTGEKVFLECVQDMDHENMFWYRQDPGLGLRLIYFSYDVKMKEKGDIPEGYSVSREKKERFSLILESASTNQTSMYLCASRTRASGASYNEQFFGPGTRLTVL.

A few counts support this clonotype. The chain is built from TRBV18 and TRBJ1-6; D gene ambiguous. The CDR3 covers 16 residues. The germline CDR1 and CDR2 sequences are KGHSH and LQKENI. Trimming pared 4 bases from V and 0 bases from J, leaving 10 bases between. The CDR3 bases are TGTGCCAGCTCACAGTCGGAGGGCTCCTATAATTCACCCCTCCACTTT. This gives the protein CASSQSEGSYNSPLHF.

This chain links TRBV3-1 with TRBJ2-1, with TRBD2 matching over 9 bases. V lost 2 bases to trimming and J lost 4 bases; unmatched junction nucleotides: 6. From germline, CDR1 is LGHDT and CDR2 YNNKEL (reference sequence). The CDR3 has 16 amino acids. CDR3 in amino acids: CASSQSAGGIYNEQFF. CDR3 nucleotides: TGTGCCAGCAGCCAATCAGCGGGAGGAATATACAATGAGCAGTTCTTC.

The chain is built from TRBV28 and TRBJ1-6, with unresolved D. The CDR3 spans 16 residues. Per the germline V gene, CDR1 is MDHEN and CDR2 is SYDVKM. The V and J ends lost 2 bases and 0 bases respectively, with 8 bases between them. CDR3 nucleotides: TGTGCCAGCAGTTTACTGGCCAGCTCCTATAATTCACCCCTCCACTTT. This translates into CASSLLASSYNSPLHF.

The chain employs TRBV4-1 and TRBJ1-1; no reliable D call. Germline V gene sequence: CDR1 MGHRA, CDR2 YSYEKL. Trimming left V 5 bases short and J 5 bases short, with 9 bases between. The CDR3 length is 12 residues. CDR3 protein: CASSFPATEAFF. The CDR3 nucleotides read TGCGCCAGCAGCTTCCCGGCAACTGAAGCTTTCTTT.

This chain links TRBV5-1 with TRBJ2-1; 8 bases fit TRBD1. The germline V gene has CDR1 SGHRS and CDR2 YFSETQ. The CDR3 is 21 amino acids. V dropped 0 bases and J dropped 0; count of bases not matched to a gene: 17. The CDR3 nucleotides read TGCGCCAGCAGCTTGGCCCCCCCGGGACCAGGGGGCTTCTACTCCTACAATGAGCAGTTCTTC. It specifies CASSLAPPGPGGFYSYNEQFF.

This clonotype has more than one count but fewer than ten. The chain is built from TRBV20-1 and TRBJ1-1, with 7 bases matching TRBD1. The V segment lost 3 bases and the J segment 0 bases; nucleotides outside the gene matches: 7. The CDR3 sequence is 15 residues long. Germline CDR1 is DFQATT and CDR2 is SNEGSKA (reference sequence). CDR3 in DNA: TGCAGTGCTAGGGACAGGAGAATACTGAACACTGAAGCTTTCTTT. Translation: CSARDRRILNTEAFF.

This clonotype was seen ten or more times. At one end the junction does not follow the germline gene, possibly because of a read error. The rearrangement uses TRBV25-1 and TRBJ2-7, with D perhaps matching TRBD1 or TRBD2 (5 bases each). This CDR3 is built from 14 residues. CDR1 is MGHDK, CDR2 SYGVNS, per germline. CDR3 sequence reads: CASSTAQHLGERYF. CDR3 coding DNA: TGTGCCAGCAGTACCGCACAACACCTAGGGGAGCGGTACTTC.

V usage is TRBV19 and J usage is TRBJ2-6, with TRBD1 identical over 11 bases. The germline V gene encodes CDR1 LNHDA and CDR2 SQIVND (reference sequence). Germline trimming cut 5 bases from V and 1 base from J; bases unmatched to any gene: 7. The CDR3 has 18 amino acids. The CDR3 region is CASSSEGQGESGANVLTF. The CDR3 DNA is TGTGCCAGTAGTTCGGAGGGACAGGGGGAATCTGGGGCCAACGTCCTGACTTTC. Using reference TRBV19 and TRBJ2-6 for the parts outside the CDR3, the full variable domain is DGGITQSPKYLFRKEGQNVTLSCEQNLNHDAMYWYRQDPGQGLRLIYYSQIVNDFQKGDIAEGYSVSREKKESFPLTVTSAQKNPTAFYLCASSSEGQGESGANVLTFGAGSRLTVL.

The chain combines TRBV30 with TRBJ2-2, with D possibly being TRBD1 (5 bases). The germline V gene has CDR1 GTSNPN and CDR2 SVGIG (reference sequence). The CDR3 spans 14 residues. Trimming pared 0 bases from V and 3 bases from J, leaving 8 bases between. CDR3 sequence: CAWSVGVYTGELFF. In DNA form, the CDR3 reads TGTGCCTGGAGTGTAGGGGTCTACACCGGGGAGCTGTTTTTT.

This clonotype was detected only a few times. The chain carries TRBV5-1 and TRBJ2-3; D call uncertain. Germline CDR1 and CDR2: SGHRS and YFSETQ. V lost 3 bases to trimming and J lost 1 base, with 18 bases between them. The CDR3 has 17 amino acids. The CDR3 loop reads CASSSAYNYRRTDTQYF. DNA of the CDR3: TGCGCCAGCAGCTCCGCCTATAACTACCGACGCACAGATACGCAGTATTTT.